This T cell receptor (beta chain) originates from a study of blood T cell repertoires in COVID-19. Ages ranged from roughly 18 to 100 years, with residence in approximately 25 US areas. Participants had their cohort set by participant-reported clinical history. The study counted Cohort 3 donors as recovered given two negative PCRs, clearance, or symptom resolution. In the original analysis: Amplified reference gene primers provided the basis for estimating nucleated cell counts. The assay was immunoSEQ multiplex PCR, and TCRdb's table has in-frame clones only and misses some. The DNA gave D and trimming, while V, J and clone size come from that table. The sample shows 150,000 to 170,000 clones, under 90% of them seen only once. This receptor was obtained from a man aged 50 to 59 who had recovered from COVID-19. The material sequenced was PBMCs or T cells enriched from blood (not recorded which).

The CDR3 DNA reads TGTGCCAGCAGCTCGTCCTACTACGAGCAGTACTTC. It codes for CASSSSYYEQYF. This rearrangement joins TRBV7-8 to TRBJ2-7, with D unresolved. The V gene's germline CDR1 is SGHVS and CDR2 FQNEAQ. Trimming pared 4 bases from V and 3 bases from J, leaving 7 bases between. The length of the CDR3 is 12 residues.